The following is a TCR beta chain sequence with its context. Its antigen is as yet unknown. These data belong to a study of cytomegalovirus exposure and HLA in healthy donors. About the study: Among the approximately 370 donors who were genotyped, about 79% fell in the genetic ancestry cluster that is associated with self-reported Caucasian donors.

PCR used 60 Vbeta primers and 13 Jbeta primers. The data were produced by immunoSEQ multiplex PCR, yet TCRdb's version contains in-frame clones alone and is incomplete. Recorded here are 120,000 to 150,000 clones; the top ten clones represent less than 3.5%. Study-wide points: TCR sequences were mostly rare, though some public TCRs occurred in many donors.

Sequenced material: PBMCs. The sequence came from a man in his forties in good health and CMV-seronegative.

The CDR3 coding sequence is TGTGCCAGCAGACCGGGACAGGGATATTCACCCCTCCACTTT. Translating it yields CASRPGQGYSPLHF. The rearrangement uses TRBV6-5 and TRBJ1-6; the match to TRBD1 covers 9 bases. This CDR3 has 14 residues. Germline V CDR1 and CDR2: MNHEY, SVGAGI. With V trimmed by 6 bases and J by 8 bases, 5 bases remained unmatched.